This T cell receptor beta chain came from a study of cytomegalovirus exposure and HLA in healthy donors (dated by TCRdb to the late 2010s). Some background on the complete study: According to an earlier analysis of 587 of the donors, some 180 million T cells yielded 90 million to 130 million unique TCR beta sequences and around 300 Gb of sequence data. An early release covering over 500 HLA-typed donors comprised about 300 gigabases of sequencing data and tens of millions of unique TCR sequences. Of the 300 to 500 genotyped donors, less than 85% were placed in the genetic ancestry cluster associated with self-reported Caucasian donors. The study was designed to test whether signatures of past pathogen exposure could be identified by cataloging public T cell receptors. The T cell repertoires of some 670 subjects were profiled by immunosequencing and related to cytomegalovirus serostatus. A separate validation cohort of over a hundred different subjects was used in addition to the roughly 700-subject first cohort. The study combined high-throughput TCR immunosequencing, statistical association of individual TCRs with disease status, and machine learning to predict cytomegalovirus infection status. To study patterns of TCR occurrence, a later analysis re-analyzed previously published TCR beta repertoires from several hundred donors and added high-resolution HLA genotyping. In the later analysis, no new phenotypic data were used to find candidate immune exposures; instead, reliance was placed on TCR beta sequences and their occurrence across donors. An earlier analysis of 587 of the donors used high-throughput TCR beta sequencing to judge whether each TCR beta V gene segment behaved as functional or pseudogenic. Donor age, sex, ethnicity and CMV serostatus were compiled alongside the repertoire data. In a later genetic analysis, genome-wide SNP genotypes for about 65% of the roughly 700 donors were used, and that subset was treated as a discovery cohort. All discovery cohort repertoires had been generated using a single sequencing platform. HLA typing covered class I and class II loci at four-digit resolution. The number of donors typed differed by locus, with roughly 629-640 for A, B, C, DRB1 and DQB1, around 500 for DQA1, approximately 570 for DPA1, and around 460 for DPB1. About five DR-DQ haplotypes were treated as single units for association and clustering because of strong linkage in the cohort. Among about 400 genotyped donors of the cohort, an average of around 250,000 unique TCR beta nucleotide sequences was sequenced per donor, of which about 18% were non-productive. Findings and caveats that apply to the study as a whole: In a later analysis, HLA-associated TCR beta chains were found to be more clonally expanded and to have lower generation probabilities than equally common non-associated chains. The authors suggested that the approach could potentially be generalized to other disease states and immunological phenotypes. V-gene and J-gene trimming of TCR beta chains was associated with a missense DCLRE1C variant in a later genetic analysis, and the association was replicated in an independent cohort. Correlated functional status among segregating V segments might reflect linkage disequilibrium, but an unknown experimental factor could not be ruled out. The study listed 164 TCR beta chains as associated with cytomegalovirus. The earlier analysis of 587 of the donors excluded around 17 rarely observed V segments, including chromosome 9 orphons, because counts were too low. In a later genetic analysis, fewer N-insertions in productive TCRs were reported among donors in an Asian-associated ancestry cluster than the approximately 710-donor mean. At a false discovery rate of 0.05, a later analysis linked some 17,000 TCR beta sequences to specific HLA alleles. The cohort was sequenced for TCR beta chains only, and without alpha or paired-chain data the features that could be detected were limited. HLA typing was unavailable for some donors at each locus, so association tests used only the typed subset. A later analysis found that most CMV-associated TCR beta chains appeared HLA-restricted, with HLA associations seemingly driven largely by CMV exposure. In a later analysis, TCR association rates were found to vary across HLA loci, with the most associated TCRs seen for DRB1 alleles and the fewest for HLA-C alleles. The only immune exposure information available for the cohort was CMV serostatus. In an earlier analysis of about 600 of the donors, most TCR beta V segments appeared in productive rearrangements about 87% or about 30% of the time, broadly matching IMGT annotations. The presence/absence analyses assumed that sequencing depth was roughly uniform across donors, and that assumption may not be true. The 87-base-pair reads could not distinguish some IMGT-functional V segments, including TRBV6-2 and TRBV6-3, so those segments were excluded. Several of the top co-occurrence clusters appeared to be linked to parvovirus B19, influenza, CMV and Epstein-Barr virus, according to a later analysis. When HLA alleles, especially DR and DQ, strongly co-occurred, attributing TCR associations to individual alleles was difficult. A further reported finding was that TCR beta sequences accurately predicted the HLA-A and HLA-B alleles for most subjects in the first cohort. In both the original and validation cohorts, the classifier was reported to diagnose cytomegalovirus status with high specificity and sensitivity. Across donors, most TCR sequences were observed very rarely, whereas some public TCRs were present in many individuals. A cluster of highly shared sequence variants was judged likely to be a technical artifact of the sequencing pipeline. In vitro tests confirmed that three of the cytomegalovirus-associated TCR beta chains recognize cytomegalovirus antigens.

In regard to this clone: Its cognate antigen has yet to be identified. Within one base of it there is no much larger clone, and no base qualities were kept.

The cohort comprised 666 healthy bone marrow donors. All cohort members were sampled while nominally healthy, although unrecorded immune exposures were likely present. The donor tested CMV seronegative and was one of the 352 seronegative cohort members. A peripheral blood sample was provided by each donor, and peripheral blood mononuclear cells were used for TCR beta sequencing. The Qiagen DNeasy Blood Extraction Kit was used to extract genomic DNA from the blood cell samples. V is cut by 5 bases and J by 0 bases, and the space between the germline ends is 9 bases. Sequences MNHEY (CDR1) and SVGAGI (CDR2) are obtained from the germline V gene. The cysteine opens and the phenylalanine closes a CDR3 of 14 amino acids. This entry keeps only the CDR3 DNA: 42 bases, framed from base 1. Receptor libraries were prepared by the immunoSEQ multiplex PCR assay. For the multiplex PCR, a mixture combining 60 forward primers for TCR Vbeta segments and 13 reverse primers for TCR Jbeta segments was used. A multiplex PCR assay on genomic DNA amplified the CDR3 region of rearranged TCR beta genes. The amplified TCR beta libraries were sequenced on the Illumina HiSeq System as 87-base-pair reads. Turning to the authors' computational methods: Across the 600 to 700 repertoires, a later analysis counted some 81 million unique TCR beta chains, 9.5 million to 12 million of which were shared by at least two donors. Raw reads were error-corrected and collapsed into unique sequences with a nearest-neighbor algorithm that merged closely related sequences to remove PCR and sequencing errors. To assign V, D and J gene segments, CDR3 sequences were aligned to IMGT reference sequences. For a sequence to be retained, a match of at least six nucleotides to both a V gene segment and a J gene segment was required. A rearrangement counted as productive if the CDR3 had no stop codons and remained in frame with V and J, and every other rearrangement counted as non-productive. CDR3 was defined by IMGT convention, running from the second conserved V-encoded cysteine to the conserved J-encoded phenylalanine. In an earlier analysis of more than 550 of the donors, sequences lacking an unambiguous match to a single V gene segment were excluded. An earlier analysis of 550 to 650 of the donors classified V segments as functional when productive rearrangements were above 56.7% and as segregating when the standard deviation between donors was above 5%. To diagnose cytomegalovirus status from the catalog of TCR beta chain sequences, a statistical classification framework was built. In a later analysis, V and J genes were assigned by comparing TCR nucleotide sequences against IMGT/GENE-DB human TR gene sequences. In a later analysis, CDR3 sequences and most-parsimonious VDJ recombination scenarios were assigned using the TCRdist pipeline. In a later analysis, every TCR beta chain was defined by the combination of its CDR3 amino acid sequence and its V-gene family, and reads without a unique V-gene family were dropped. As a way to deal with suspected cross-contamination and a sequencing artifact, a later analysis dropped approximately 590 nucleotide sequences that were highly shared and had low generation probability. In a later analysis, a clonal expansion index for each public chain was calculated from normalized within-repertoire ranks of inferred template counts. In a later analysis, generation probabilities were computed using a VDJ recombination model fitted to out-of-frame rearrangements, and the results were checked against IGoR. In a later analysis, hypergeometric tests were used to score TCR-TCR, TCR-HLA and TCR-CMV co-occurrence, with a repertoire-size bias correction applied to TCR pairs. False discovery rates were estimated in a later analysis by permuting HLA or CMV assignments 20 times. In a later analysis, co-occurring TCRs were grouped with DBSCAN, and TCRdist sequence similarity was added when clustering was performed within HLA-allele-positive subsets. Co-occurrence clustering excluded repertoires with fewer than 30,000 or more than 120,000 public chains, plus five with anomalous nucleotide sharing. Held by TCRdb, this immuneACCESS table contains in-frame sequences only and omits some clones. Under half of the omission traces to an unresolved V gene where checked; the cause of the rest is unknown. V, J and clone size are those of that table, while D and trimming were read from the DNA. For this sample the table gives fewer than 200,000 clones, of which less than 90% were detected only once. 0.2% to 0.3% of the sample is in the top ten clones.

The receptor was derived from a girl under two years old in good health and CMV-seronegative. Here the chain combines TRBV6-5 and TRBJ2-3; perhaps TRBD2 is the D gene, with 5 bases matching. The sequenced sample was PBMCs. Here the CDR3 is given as CASSPRTSTDTQYF. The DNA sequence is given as TGTGCCAGCAGTCCCCGGACTAGCACAGATACGCAGTATTTT.